Listed here are 30 T cell receptor beta chains from one sample, sequenced in a study of cytomegalovirus exposure and HLA in healthy donors (dated 2017 in TCRdb). The method was the immunoSEQ multiplex PCR assay. For the multiplex PCR, a mixture combining 60 forward primers for TCR Vbeta segments and 13 reverse primers for TCR Jbeta segments was used. As stored in TCRdb, this immuneACCESS dataset retains in-frame rearrangements with V and J assigned. A fraction of the clones does not appear; measured against another copy, unresolved V genes explain less than half of the discrepancy, and the remainder lacks a known reason. The sample table shows approximately 170,000 clones, and approximately 81% are seen once. Clones ranked in the top ten supply about 0.82% of the sample. The specimen sequenced was PBMCs. The receptor set was obtained from a young woman in good health and CMV-seronegative.

The chain has TRBV7-9 and TRBJ2-1; D is possibly TRBD2 (6 bases). CDR3 length: 14 residues. Trimming pared 1 base from V and 6 bases from J, leaving 10 bases between. Germline assignment: CDR1 SEHNR and CDR2 FQNEAQ (reference sequence). The CDR3 bases are TGTGCCAGCAGCTTAGGGGTGGGGGGCAATGAGCAGTTCTTC. It specifies CASSLGVGGNEQFF.

The chain joins TRBV6-5 to TRBJ2-1, with D perhaps matching TRBD2 (6 bases). Germline V gene data show CDR1 as MNHEY and CDR2 as SVGAGI. The CDR3 length is 14 residues. With 7 bases removed from V and 0 bases from J, the gap between germline ends came to 10 bases. This CDR3 reads CASKRAGSYNEQFF. The CDR3 nucleotides read TGTGCCAGCAAGCGGGCCGGCTCCTACAATGAGCAGTTCTTC.

This clone was detected only once. V gene TRBV5-4 combines with J gene TRBJ2-3; tentative D call: TRBD2 (5 bases). This CDR3 spans 15 amino acids. The V end lost 2 bases, the J end lost 3 bases, and 13 bases lay between the germline ends. Germline loops: CDR1 SGHNT, CDR2 YYREEE (reference sequence). DNA for the CDR3: TGTGCCAGCAGCTTCTACGAGCGGACTACAGATACGCAGTATTTT. Residues: CASSFYERTTDTQYF. The variable domain in full, with the rest retrieved from reference TRBV5-4 and TRBJ2-3, is ETGVTQSPTHLIKTRGQQVTLRCSSQSGHNTVSWYQQALGQGPQFIFQYYREEENGRGNFPPRFSGLQFPNYSSELNVNALELDDSALYLCASSFYERTTDTQYFGPGTRLTVL.

This clone occurred a few times. The chain couples TRBV15 to TRBJ2-2; a weak D match, TRBD2 (6 bases). The CDR3 covers 15 residues. V gave up 1 base and J gave up 2 bases, with 8 bases separating them. CDR1 and CDR2 from the germline V gene are LNHNV and YYDKDF (reference sequence). CDR3 DNA: TGTGCCACCAGCAGAGCGGGAGACAACACCGGGGAGCTGTTTTTT. Protein product: CATSRAGDNTGELFF.

V and J are TRBV28 and TRBJ2-7, with D hard to call. Trimming cost V 5 bases and J 4 bases, with 9 bases left between them. The V gene's germline CDR1 is MDHEN and CDR2 SYDVKM. CDR3 length: 12 residues. The CDR3 loop reads CASSHQSYEQYF. The CDR3 coding sequence is TGTGCCAGCAGTCATCAGTCTTACGAGCAGTACTTC.

The chain has TRBV5-6 and TRBJ1-6; 10 bases map to TRBD1. Germline lookup yields CDR1 SGHDT and CDR2 YYEEEE. With V trimmed by 2 bases and J by 10 bases, 3 bases remained unmatched. The CDR3 is made up of 14 amino acids. CDR3 region: CASSFGTGESPLHF. The CDR3 DNA follows: TGTGCCAGCAGCTTCGGGACAGGGGAATCACCCCTCCACTTT.

The chain links TRBV7-8 to TRBJ2-1, with TRBD1 matching over 8 bases. This CDR3 region has 16 residues. CDR1 is SGHVS, CDR2 FQNEAQ, per germline. The junction had 8 bases not matched to a gene; V was cut back by 5 bases and J by 2 bases. The CDR3 coding sequence is TGTGCCAGCAGCCTTTTAACAGGGGGACCCTACAATGAGCAGTTCTTC. Translation gives CASSLLTGGPYNEQFF. The whole variable domain, remainder taken from reference TRBV7-8 and TRBJ2-1, is GAGVSQSPRYKVAKRGQDVALRCDPISGHVSLFWYQQALGQGPEFLTYFQNEAQLDKSGLPSDRFFAERPEGSVSTLKIQRTQQEDSAVYLCASSLLTGGPYNEQFFGPGTRLTVL.

This rearrangement joins TRBV2 to TRBJ2-3, with no clear D. There are 15 residues in the CDR3. Germline V lookup: CDR1 SNHLY, CDR2 FYNNEI. The ends were cut back, 6 bases at V and 4 bases at J, with 17 bases in the middle. CDR3 in DNA: TGTGCCAGCAGGGCCGGCAGCGACCCCCCAGATACGCAGTATTTT. It yields the protein CASRAGSDPPDTQYF. Variable domain in full (rest from reference TRBV2 and TRBJ2-3): EPEVTQTPSHQVTQMGQEVILRCVPISNHLYFYWYRQILGQKVEFLVSFYNNEISEKSEIFDDQFSVERPDGSNFTLKIRSTKLEDSAMYFCASRAGSDPPDTQYFGPGTRLTVL.

The chain carries TRBV18 and TRBJ1-1; D is unresolved. The germline V and J ends were trimmed by 3 bases and 1 base, with 9 bases remaining between them. Germline CDR1 KGHSH, CDR2 LQKENI. There are 14 residues in the CDR3. The CDR3 reads CASSPQWQNTEAFF. DNA of the CDR3: TGTGCCAGCTCACCTCAATGGCAGAACACTGAAGCTTTCTTT.

There are a few counts of this clone. This chain links TRBV5-6 with TRBJ2-3; TRBD2 aligns across 8 bases. Losses at the gene ends were 0 bases for V and 2 bases for J; bases not matched to a gene: 8. The germline CDR1 and CDR2 sequences are SGHDT and YYEEEE. CDR3 length equals 17 residues. The CDR3 spells CASSLGLVAGLTDTQYF. The CDR3 nucleotides are TGTGCCAGCAGCTTGGGGCTAGTAGCGGGACTCACAGATACGCAGTATTTT. The full variable domain, completed using reference TRBV5-6 and TRBJ2-3, is DAGVTQSPTHLIKTRGQQVTLRCSPKSGHDTVSWYQQALGQGPQFIFQYYEEEERQRGNFPDRFSGHQFPNYSSELNVNALLLGDSALYLCASSLGLVAGLTDTQYFGPGTRLTVL.

This sequence joins TRBV19 and TRBJ1-1; D uncertain. V was shortened by 3 bases and J by 0 bases, with 8 bases between the two germline ends. This CDR3 has 14 amino acids. Germline V gene sequence: CDR1 LNHDA, CDR2 SQIVND (reference sequence). CDR3 bases: TGTGCCAGTAGTATCACCACACTGAACACTGAAGCTTTCTTT. This gives the protein CASSITTLNTEAFF.

The CDR3 DNA sequence: TGCACGAGGGGACTAGCCAAAAACATTCAGTACTTC. It translates to CTRGLAKNIQYF. The gene calls are TRBV23-1 and TRBJ2-4; a weak D match, TRBD2 (6 bases). TRBV23-1 qualifies as an ORF whose function is uncertain. The CDR3 runs to 12 residues.

This sequence joins TRBV4-1 and TRBJ2-3, with 11 bases identical to TRBD2. Germline CDR1 reads MGHRA; CDR2 reads YSYEKL. Trimming at V came to 4 bases and at J to 3 bases, leaving 12 bases not matched to a gene. The CDR3 has 18 amino acids. CDR3 in amino acids: CASSPGTSGNTGTDTQYF. DNA of the CDR3: TGCGCCAGCAGCCCCGGGACTAGCGGAAATACGGGAACAGATACGCAGTATTTT.

The V gene is TRBV4-1, the J gene TRBJ2-7; 9 bases line up with TRBD2. V shed 0 bases, J shed 2 bases, and the junction held 5 bases outside the gene matches. Germline CDR1 MGHRA, CDR2 YSYEKL. There are 16 residues in the CDR3. The CDR3 region is CASSQDFRTSAYEQYF. CDR3 coding DNA: TGCGCCAGCAGCCAAGATTTTCGGACTAGCGCCTACGAGCAGTACTTC.

The rearrangement links TRBV7-6 to TRBJ1-2; D remains unclear. The CDR3 is 13 residues long. V gave up 5 bases and J gave up 4 bases, with 11 bases separating them. Germline V gene sequence: CDR1 SGHVS, CDR2 FNYEAQ. Here the CDR3 reads CASSPSTGYGYTF. The CDR3 DNA reads as TGTGCCAGCAGCCCTAGCACGGGCTATGGCTACACCTTC.

This rearrangement joins TRBV14 to TRBJ2-7; D gene ambiguous. Trimming removed 1 base from V and 6 bases from J, with 4 bases in between. The germline V gene encodes CDR1 SGHDN and CDR2 FVKESK. This CDR3 region has 11 residues. CDR3 sequence: CASSQVVEQYF. CDR3 in DNA: TGTGCCAGCAGCCAAGTCGTCGAGCAGTACTTC.

The V gene is TRBV5-1, the J gene TRBJ1-4; TRBD1 is a possible D gene (6 bases). In germline, CDR1 is SGHRS, CDR2 YFSETQ. This CDR3 comprises 15 residues. V was pared by 0 bases and J by 4 bases, with 10 bases between. The CDR3 DNA follows: TGCGCCAGCAGCTTGGAGGGGGGGCGTAATGAAAAACTGTTTTTT. This translates into CASSLEGGRNEKLFF.

The gene calls are TRBV30 and TRBJ1-4, with 7 bases aligning to TRBD1. V shed 0 bases, J shed 7 bases, and the junction held 5 bases outside the gene matches. The CDR3 extends over 14 amino acids. Germline V CDR1 and CDR2: GTSNPN, SVGIG (reference sequence). This chain's CDR3 is CAWSVRDSLEKLFF. CDR3 sequence (DNA): TGTGCCTGGAGTGTGCGGGACAGCCTTGAAAAACTGTTTTTT.

The gene calls are TRBV6-6 and TRBJ2-7, with TRBD1 identical over 8 bases. Germline CDR1 and CDR2: MNHNY and SVGAGI (reference sequence). The CDR3 runs 13 residues. Trimming at V came to 8 bases and at J to 1 base, leaving 4 bases not matched to a gene. CDR3 in DNA: TGTGCCAGCCAAAGGGACAGGTCCTACGAGCAGTACTTC. Translation: CASQRDRSYEQYF.

This chain joins TRBV18 and TRBJ2-1, with a possible D match to TRBD1 (6 bases). V was cut by 2 bases and J by 9 bases, with 17 bases left in between. Germline V gives CDR1 KGHSH, CDR2 LQKENI. The CDR3 covers 15 residues. The CDR3 spells CASSPGTQPSVEQFF. CDR3 coding DNA: TGTGCCAGCTCACCAGGGACACAGCCTTCGGTTGAGCAGTTCTTC.

The V call is TRBV11-3, the J call TRBJ2-5; D not resolved. The DNA end favors TRBJ2-7, so the J call may be wrong. The germline V gene encodes CDR1 SGHNT and CDR2 YENEEA. There are 15 residues in the CDR3. CDR3 bases: TGTGCCAGCAGCTTAGGCGGCGAAAGCTCCTACGAGCAGTACTTC. Residues: CASSLGGESSYEQYF.

CDR3 nucleotide sequence: TGTGCCAGCAGACGGGGGGGCCAGCAGTACTTC. This gives the protein CASRRGGQQYF. The chain recombines TRBV6-5 with TRBJ2-7, with 8 positions matching TRBD2. The CDR3 is made up of 11 amino acids. Germline V CDR1 and CDR2: MNHEY, SVGAGI. Trimming at V came to 6 bases and at J to 8 bases, leaving 3 bases not matched to a gene.

The chain couples TRBV7-6 to TRBJ1-3; D gene uncertain. In germline, CDR1 is SGHVS, CDR2 FNYEAQ. The germline V and J ends were trimmed by 5 bases and 0 bases, with 11 bases remaining between them. The CDR3 totals 15 residues. The CDR3, as DNA: TGTGCCAGCAGCACCTCCGACAACTCTGGAAACACCATATATTTT. Its protein is CASSTSDNSGNTIYF.

This chain uses TRBV30 with TRBJ2-5; 9 bases agree with TRBD2. The CDR3 is 14 residues long. Trimming cost V 4 bases and J 11 bases; bases outside gene matches: 14. The germline V gene encodes CDR1 GTSNPN and CDR2 SVGIG (reference sequence). CDR3 sequence reads: CAWMPGLAQGEQYF. The DNA for the CDR3 is TGTGCCTGGATGCCGGGACTAGCCCAGGGGGAGCAGTACTTC.

In regard to this clone: One end of the junction is discordant with germline, which a read error may explain. The CDR3 loop reads CASGLGGVYEQYF. The DNA for the CDR3 is TGCGCCAGCGGCTTAGGGGGGGTCTACGAGCAGTACTTC. V and J are TRBV5-1 and TRBJ2-7, with D perhaps TRBD2 (7 bases). Germline assignment: CDR1 SGHRS and CDR2 YFSETQ. The CDR3 is made up of 13 amino acids.

The rearrangement joins TRBV5-1 to TRBJ2-7; the D gene is possibly TRBD2 (5 bases). The germline V gene has CDR1 SGHRS and CDR2 YFSETQ. The V gene lost 0 bases and the J gene lost 0 bases, with 7 bases spanning the gap. This CDR3 spans 14 amino acids. CDR3: CASSLGGLSYEQYF. The CDR3 DNA reads TGCGCCAGCAGCTTGGGAGGACTCTCCTACGAGCAGTACTTC.

The CDR3 sequence: CASSTGTSGRKADHEQYF. The CDR3 bases are TGTGCCAGTAGTACAGGGACTAGCGGGAGGAAAGCCGACCACGAGCAGTACTTC. The chain recombines TRBV19 with TRBJ2-7; 15 bases line up with TRBD2. V gave up 4 bases and J gave up 5 bases; unmatched junction bases: 12. Germline CDR1 reads LNHDA; CDR2 reads SQIVND (reference sequence). The CDR3 runs to 18 residues.

The gene calls are TRBV7-8 and TRBJ2-3, with D perhaps matching TRBD1 (5 bases). The ends were cut back, 5 bases at V and 5 bases at J, with 14 bases in the middle. The CDR3 sequence is 14 residues long. Germline V lookup: CDR1 SGHVS, CDR2 FQNEAQ. CDR3 coding DNA: TGTGCCAGCAGCGGAAACAGGATTGGAGATACGCAGTATTTT. This translates into CASSGNRIGDTQYF.

J is TRBJ1-5 and V is TRBV28, with TRBD1 as a possible D gene (5 bases). This CDR3 has 15 residues. The V gene's germline CDR1 is MDHEN and CDR2 SYDVKM. Trimming pared 10 bases from V and 3 bases from J, leaving 19 bases between. CDR3 sequence reads: CATLGRGTPNQPQHF. In DNA, the CDR3 is TGTGCCACCCTTGGGAGGGGCACCCCCAATCAGCCCCAGCATTTT. The variable domain in full, completed from reference TRBV28 and TRBJ1-5, reads DVKVTQSSRYLVKRTGEKVFLECVQDMDHENMFWYRQDPGLGLRLIYFSYDVKMKEKGDIPEGYSVSREKKERFSLILESASTNQTSMYLCATLGRGTPNQPQHFGDGTRLSIL.

This chain joins TRBV27 and TRBJ1-5; 8 bases match TRBD1. From germline, CDR1 is MNHEY and CDR2 SMNVEV (reference sequence). The V segment lost 4 bases and the J segment 7 bases; nucleotides outside the gene matches: 6. The CDR3 loop spans 14 amino acids. Written as DNA, the CDR3 is TGTGCCAGCAGTTCCCGGACAGGGTTGCAGCCCCAGCATTTT. Translating it yields CASSSRTGLQPQHF.